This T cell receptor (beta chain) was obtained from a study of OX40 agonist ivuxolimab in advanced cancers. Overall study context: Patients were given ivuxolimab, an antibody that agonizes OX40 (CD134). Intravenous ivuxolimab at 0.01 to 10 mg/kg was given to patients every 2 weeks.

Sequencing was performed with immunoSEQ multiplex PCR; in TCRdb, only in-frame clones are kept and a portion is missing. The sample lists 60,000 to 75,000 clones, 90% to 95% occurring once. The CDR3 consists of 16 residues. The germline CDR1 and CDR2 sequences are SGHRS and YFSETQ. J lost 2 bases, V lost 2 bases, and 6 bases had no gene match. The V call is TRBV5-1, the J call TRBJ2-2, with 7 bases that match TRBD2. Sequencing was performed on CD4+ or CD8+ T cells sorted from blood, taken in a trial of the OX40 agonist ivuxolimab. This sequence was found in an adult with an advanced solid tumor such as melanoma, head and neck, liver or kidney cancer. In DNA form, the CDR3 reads TGCGCCAGCAGCTTAAGACTAGCCCTAAACACCGGGGAGCTGTTTTTT. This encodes CASSLRLALNTGELFF.